Below are 9 T cell receptor beta chains sequenced from a single sample in a study of T cells after yellow fever vaccination. A single record per CDR3 protein comes from TCRdb applying MiXCR to the 5' RACE reads. Seen here are tens of thousands of distinct CDR3 sequences, roughly 7.7% observed once, and the top ten hold approximately 42%. The sequences come from CD8+ T cells sorted from PBMCs, collected on the day of the yellow fever booster vaccination. The receptors were gathered from a man younger than 45 who received the YFV17D yellow fever vaccine.

In its sample, this clonotype was seen many times. This chain joins TRBV5-1 and TRBJ2-7; the D is unclear. The germline V gene has CDR1 SGHRS and CDR2 YFSETQ. This CDR3 comprises 12 residues. The V end was cut by 2 bases, the J end by 4 bases, with 7 bases between. The CDR3 loop reads CASSFLGYEQYF. The CDR3 nucleotides read TGCGCCAGCAGCTTTTTGGGTTACGAGCAGTACTTC.

J is TRBJ2-3 and V is TRBV20-1; D is uncertain. The CDR3 length is 16 residues. Trimming stripped 0 bases from V and 2 bases from J, with 15 bases between. From germline, CDR1 is DFQATT and CDR2 SNEGSKA (reference sequence). This chain's CDR3 is CSARDMGKIITDTQYF. DNA for the CDR3: TGCAGTGCTAGAGATATGGGAAAAATCATCACAGATACGCAGTATTTT.

This sequence joins TRBV7-2 and TRBJ2-7; D is perhaps TRBD2 (6 bases). There are 16 residues in the CDR3. Trimming stripped 4 bases from V and 1 base from J, with 17 bases between. Per germline, CDR1 SGHTA and CDR2 FQGNSA. CDR3 region: CASSSRHLALSYEQYF. CDR3 sequence (DNA): TGTGCCAGCAGCTCGCGGCACCTAGCGCTGTCCTACGAGCAGTACTTC.

The table lists this clonotype with a few counts. The CDR3 loop reads CATSRVGTGYEQYF. CDR3 coding DNA: TGTGCCACCAGCAGAGTAGGGACAGGGTACGAGCAGTACTTC. This rearrangement joins TRBV15 to TRBJ2-7, with 9 nucleotides matching TRBD1. This CDR3 spans 14 amino acids. Germline V gene sequence: CDR1 LNHNV, CDR2 YYDKDF (reference sequence). Unmatched junction bases numbered 2, after V lost 1 base and J lost 4 bases.

This clonotype was picked up many times. The V and J genes are TRBV9 and TRBJ1-5; D not resolved. Germline CDR1 is SGDLS and CDR2 is YYNGEE. The CDR3 covers 16 residues. V was clipped by 6 bases and J by 3 bases, with 19 bases between them. CDR3 sequence (DNA): TGTGCCAGCAACCCTCACGGTGGGGTACCCAATCAGCCCCAGCATTTT. This gives the protein CASNPHGGVPNQPQHF.

The V gene is TRBV6-5, the J gene TRBJ2-1; D ambiguous. Germline V CDR1 and CDR2: MNHEY, SVGAGI. The V end lost 6 bases, the J end lost 5 bases, and 11 bases lay between the germline ends. CDR3 length: 13 residues. The CDR3 sequence: CASRVSLNNEQFF. In nucleotides, the CDR3 is TGTGCCAGCAGGGTCAGCTTGAACAATGAGCAGTTCTTC.

This clonotype came up a few times. The J gene is TRBJ2-1, the V gene TRBV7-3, with 10 bases aligning to TRBD2. This CDR3 spans 15 amino acids. Trimming removed 5 bases from V and 4 bases from J; junction bases left unmatched: 5. Germline lookup yields CDR1 SGHTA and CDR2 FQGTGA. The CDR3 DNA reads as TGTGCCAGCAGCACCCTAGCGGGGGAATACAATGAGCAGTTCTTC. Translated: CASSTLAGEYNEQFF.

This clonotype was recorded a few times. The V call is TRBV11-1, the J call TRBJ2-5; 8 nucleotides line up with TRBD2. The V segment lost 5 bases and the J segment 2 bases; nucleotides outside the gene matches: 4. The CDR3 is 14 amino acids. Germline-derived CDR1 and CDR2 are SGHAT and FQDESV (reference sequence). The CDR3 nucleotides read TGTGCCAGCAGCGCTAGACTAGCGCAAGAGACCCAGTACTTC. Its translation: CASSARLAQETQYF. The whole variable domain, remainder taken from reference TRBV11-1 and TRBJ2-5, is EAEVAQSPRYKITEKSQAVAFWCDPISGHATLYWYRQILGQGPELLVQFQDESVVDDSQLPKDRFSAERLKGVDSTLKIQPAELGDSAMYLCASSARLAQETQYFGPGTRLLVL.

The V gene is TRBV9, the J gene TRBJ1-2; no firm D call. This CDR3 region has 15 residues. CDR1 and CDR2 (germline): SGDLS, YYNGEE. V lost 3 bases to trimming and J lost 8 bases, with 20 bases between them. This CDR3 is CASSAADGIQGGYTF. CDR3 in DNA: TGTGCCAGCAGCGCAGCTGACGGGATTCAAGGCGGCTACACCTTC.